This T cell receptor (beta chain) is drawn from a study of blood T cell repertoires in COVID-19. On the study more broadly: Nucleic acid was either cDNA or gDNA, and it came from T cells, B-cell-depleted T cells, or PBMCs.

This clone has more than one count but fewer than ten. In the original processing: Estimates of nucleated cell counts were drawn from the amplification of reference gene primers. Generated by immunoSEQ multiplex PCR, the TCRdb table keeps only in-frame clones and is missing some. From that table come the V and J calls and clone size; the DNA was used to work out D and trimming. The repertoire holds fewer than 200,000 clones, with 82% as singletons. Trimming cost V 8 bases and J 0 bases, with 11 bases left between them. The CDR3 covers 13 residues. CDR1 MNHEY and CDR2 SVGAGI come from the germline V gene.

The sequenced material came from peripheral blood. The receptor was isolated from a woman older than 75 with acute or convalescent COVID-19. This rearrangement joins TRBV6-5 to TRBJ2-7, with D unclear. Here the CDR3 DNA reads TGTGCCAGCGGATTATACTACTCCTACGAGCAGTACTTC. Its protein is CASGLYYSYEQYF.